This T cell receptor beta chain was obtained from a study of chemoradiotherapy in HPV16-positive cancers. Study-wide context: Candidate HPV-specific T-cell clones and common TCR motifs came from functional assays in a couple of HPV16-positive patients. General observations from the study: Candidate HPV-specific clones and E7-related TCR motifs grew in tumor during treatment. HPV-responsive T-cell expansion during chemoradiotherapy was linked to improved recurrence-free survival in HPV16-positive patients.

Some clones are missing from TCRdb's copy, which holds only in-frame ones; the method was immunoSEQ multiplex PCR. The table includes approximately 50,000 clones, around 90% detected once. Note on this clone: Its target is unknown.

The CDR3 runs to 15 residues. V lost 3 bases to trimming and J lost 4 bases, with 13 bases between them. Germline CDR1 is SGHTA and CDR2 is FQGNSA. Repeated repertoire sampling spanned the course of chemoradiotherapy. Specimen: blood, collected from a patient who underwent chemoradiotherapy. This chain uses TRBV7-2 with TRBJ2-1, with D possibly being TRBD2 (7 bases). This clonotype was obtained from a human donor with HPV-associated anogenital cancer. CDR3 in DNA: TGTGCCAGCAGCTTCCCGGGGGGCCCATACAATGAGCAGTTCTTC. Its translation: CASSFPGGPYNEQFF.